Shown below are 3 T cell receptor beta chains from a single sample sequenced in a study of identical twins. TCRdb called the 5' RACE reads again in MiXCR, with one record for every CDR3 protein. The table includes roughly 1.6 million distinct CDR3 sequences, 32% detected once. The source material was cord blood. The source of these receptors is a newborn girl in good health.

This clonotype was recorded a few times. The CDR3 spells CASSQVGTEQYF. The CDR3 DNA sequence: TGTGCCAGCAGCCAGGTCGGGACCGAGCAGTACTTC. The V and J genes are TRBV3-1 and TRBJ2-7; D tentatively fits TRBD1 or TRBD2 (5 bases each). Trimming took 3 bases from V and 6 from J, leaving 9 bases between them. CDR1 and CDR2 from the germline V gene are LGHDT and YNNKEL (reference sequence). The CDR3 contains 12 residues.

This clonotype showed up just a few times. The V gene is TRBV27, the J gene TRBJ2-1; the D gene is possibly TRBD2 (5 bases). The germline gives CDR1 MNHEY, CDR2 SMNVEV (reference sequence). The V and J ends lost 3 bases and 10 bases respectively, with 16 bases between them. The length of the CDR3 is 14 residues. In DNA, the CDR3 is TGTGCCAGCAGTTTGAGAGGGCCTTCCTACGAGCAGTTCTTC. Protein: CASSLRGPSYEQFF.

Only a few counts were recorded for this clonotype. The chain couples TRBV7-2 to TRBJ2-3; the D gene is possibly TRBD1 (5 bases). CDR1 is SGHTA, CDR2 FQGNSA, per germline. V was clipped by 2 bases and J by 13 bases, with 16 bases between them. There are 13 residues in the CDR3. CDR3 loop: CASSLSNSLGEYF. In DNA form, the CDR3 reads TGTGCCAGCAGCTTATCAAACTCCCTAGGGGAGTATTTT.